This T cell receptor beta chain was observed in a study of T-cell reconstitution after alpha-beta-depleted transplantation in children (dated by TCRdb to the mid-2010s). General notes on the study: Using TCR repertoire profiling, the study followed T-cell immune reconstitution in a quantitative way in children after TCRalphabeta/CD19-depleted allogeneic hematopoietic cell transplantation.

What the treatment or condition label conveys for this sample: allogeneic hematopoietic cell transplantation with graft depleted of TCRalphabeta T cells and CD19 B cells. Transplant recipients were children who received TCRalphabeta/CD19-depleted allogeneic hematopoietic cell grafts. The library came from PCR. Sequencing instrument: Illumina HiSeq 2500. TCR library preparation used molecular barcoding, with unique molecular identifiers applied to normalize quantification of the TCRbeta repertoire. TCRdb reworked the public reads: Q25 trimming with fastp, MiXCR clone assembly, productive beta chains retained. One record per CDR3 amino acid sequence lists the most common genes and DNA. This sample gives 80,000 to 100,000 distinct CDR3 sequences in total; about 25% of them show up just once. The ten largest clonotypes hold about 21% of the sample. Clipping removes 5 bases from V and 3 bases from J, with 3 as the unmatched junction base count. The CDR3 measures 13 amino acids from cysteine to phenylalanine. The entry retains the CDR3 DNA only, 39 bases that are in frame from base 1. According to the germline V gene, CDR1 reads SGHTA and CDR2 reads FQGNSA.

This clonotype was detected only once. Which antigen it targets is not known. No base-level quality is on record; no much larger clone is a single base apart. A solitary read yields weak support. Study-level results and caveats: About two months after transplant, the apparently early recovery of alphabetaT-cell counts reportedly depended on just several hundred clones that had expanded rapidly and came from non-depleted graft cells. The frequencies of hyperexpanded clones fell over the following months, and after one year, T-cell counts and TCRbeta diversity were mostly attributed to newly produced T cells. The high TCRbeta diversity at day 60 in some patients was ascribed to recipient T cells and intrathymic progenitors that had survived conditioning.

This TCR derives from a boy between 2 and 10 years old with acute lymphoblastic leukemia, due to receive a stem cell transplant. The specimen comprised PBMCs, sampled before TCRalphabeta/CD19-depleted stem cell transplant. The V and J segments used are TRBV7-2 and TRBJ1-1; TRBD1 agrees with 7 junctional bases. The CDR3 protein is CASSRGQDTEAFF. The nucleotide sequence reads TGTGCCAGCAGCAGGGGGCAGGACACTGAAGCTTTCTTT.